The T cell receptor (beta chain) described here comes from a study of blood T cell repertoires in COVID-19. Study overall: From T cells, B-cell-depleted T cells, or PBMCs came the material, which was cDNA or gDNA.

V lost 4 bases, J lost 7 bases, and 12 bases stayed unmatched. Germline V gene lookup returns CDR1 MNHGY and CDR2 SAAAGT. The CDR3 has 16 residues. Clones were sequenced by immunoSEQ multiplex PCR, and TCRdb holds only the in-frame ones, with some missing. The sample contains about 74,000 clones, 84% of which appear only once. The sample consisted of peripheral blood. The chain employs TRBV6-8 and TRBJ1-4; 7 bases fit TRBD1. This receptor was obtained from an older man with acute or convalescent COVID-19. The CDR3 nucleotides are TGTGCCAGCAGTTTGCCCCGGACAGGACAAAGTGAAAAACTGTTTTTT. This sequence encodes CASSLPRTGQSEKLFF.